The 30 T cell receptor beta chains below come from one sample, sequenced in a study of Graves' ophthalmopathy and Graves' hyperthyroidism. From RNA, the CDR3 regions of TCR beta chains were amplified and sequenced. Second-round multiplex PCR came after a first-round RT-PCR that employed HTBI primers. TCRdb fed the multiplex PCR reads into MiXCR, producing one record per CDR3 protein. The sample includes a few hundred thousand distinct CDR3 sequences, under 45% of them seen just once. The sample comprised peripheral blood or thyroid tissue (not recorded which). These receptors all stem from an adult man with Graves' hyperthyroidism.

The rearrangement uses TRBV29-1 and TRBJ2-3; no clear D gene. V dropped 5 bases and J dropped 0 bases, with 27 bases sitting between them. This CDR3 is 19 amino acids long. Per the germline V gene, CDR1 is SQVTM and CDR2 is ANQGSEA. The CDR3 sequence is CSVIPSPFWELTSTDTQYF. In DNA form, the CDR3 reads TGCAGCGTTATCCCCAGCCCCTTTTGGGAACTCACTAGCACAGATACGCAGTATTTT.

This chain links TRBV9 with TRBJ2-3; a possible D gene is TRBD1 (6 bases). V lost 2 bases and J lost 1, with 11 bases in between. The CDR3 sequence is 15 residues long. CDR1 is SGDLS and CDR2 is YYNGEE in the germline V gene. CDR3 in DNA: TGTGCCAGCAGCGTCCAGACAGGACGCACAGATACGCAGTATTTT. Amino acid sequence: CASSVQTGRTDTQYF.

Only a few counts were recorded for this clonotype. This chain uses TRBV13 with TRBJ1-5, with no clear D. This CDR3 is 16 amino acids long. With 0 bases removed from V and 0 bases from J, the gap between germline ends came to 9 bases. Germline V gives CDR1 PRHDT, CDR2 FYEKMQ (reference sequence). CDR3 amino acids: CASSLGPVYSNQPQHF. CDR3 bases: TGTGCCAGCAGCTTAGGCCCAGTTTATAGCAATCAGCCCCAGCATTTT. The full variable domain, rest sourced from reference TRBV13 and TRBJ1-5, is AAGVIQSPRHLIKEKRETATLKCYPIPRHDTVYWYQQGPGQDPQFLISFYEKMQSDKGSIPDRFSAQQFSDYHSELNMSSLELGDSALYFCASSLGPVYSNQPQHFGDGTRLSIL.

This clonotype was found once. This could be a read error, since a much larger clone is one nucleotide away. The chain is built from TRBV5-4 and TRBJ2-5; D gene ambiguous. CDR1 and CDR2 (germline): SGHNT, YYREEE (reference sequence). V was trimmed by 1 base and J by 3 bases, leaving 7 bases between them. The CDR3 length is 13 residues. The DNA of the CDR3 is TGTGCCAGCAGCTTGCTCACAAAAGAGACCCAGTACTTC. Protein product: CASSLLTKETQYF. The full variable domain, in which reference TRBV5-4 and TRBJ2-5 provide the parts outside the CDR3, is ETGVTQSPTHLIKTRGQQVTLRCSSQSGHNTVSWYQQALGQGPQFIFQYYREEENGRGNFPPRFSGLQFPNYSSELNVNALELDDSALYLCASSLLTKETQYFGPGTRLLVL.

The J gene is TRBJ1-1, the V gene TRBV2; D call uncertain. This CDR3 is built from 13 residues. V lost 10 bases, J lost 7 bases, and 19 bases lay in between. Germline V gene data show CDR1 as SNHLY and CDR2 as FYNNEI. CDR3 DNA: TGTGCCACAGCTATCCTGGGGTCGAATGAAGCTTTCTTT. Its protein is CATAILGSNEAFF.

The CDR3, as DNA: TGCAGCGTTAAGACTAGCGGGGTGAGCACAGATACGCAGTATTTT. Its protein is CSVKTSGVSTDTQYF. The chain joins TRBV29-1 to TRBJ2-3, with 11 positions matching TRBD2. With V trimmed by 5 bases and J by 0 bases, 4 bases remained unmatched. The CDR3 consists of 15 residues. Per germline, CDR1 SQVTM and CDR2 ANQGSEA.

Concerning this clonotype: Here the CDR3 omits its conserved ending phenylalanine or tryptophan, so a read error is the likely source. The rearrangement uses TRBV7-2 and TRBJ2-7; 12 bases are a match to TRBD2. Losses at the gene ends were 4 bases for V and 4 bases for J; bases not matched to a gene: 5. The germline gives CDR1 SGHTA, CDR2 FQGNSA. This CDR3 is 15 amino acids long. This CDR3 is CASSSATSGRYEQYL. CDR3 DNA: TGTGCCAGCAGCTCGGCGACTAGCGGGAGATACGAGCAGTACCTC.

V usage is TRBV20-1 and J usage is TRBJ2-3; 12 nucleotides align to TRBD2. Germline-derived CDR1 and CDR2 are DFQATT and SNEGSKA (reference sequence). This CDR3 has 16 amino acids. After removal of 5 bases from V and 3 bases from J, the junction contained 9 bases not matched to a gene. The CDR3 loop reads CSALAGGRRRTDTQYF. DNA of the CDR3: TGCAGTGCTCTAGCGGGAGGGCGTCGTAGGACAGATACGCAGTATTTT.

In its sample, this clonotype was seen many times. The chain has TRBV7-9 and TRBJ2-2, with 10 bases lining up with TRBD2. V was pared by 6 bases and J by 6 bases, with 10 bases of the junction left unmatched. This CDR3 has 16 amino acids. CDR1 and CDR2 from the germline V gene are SEHNR and FQNEAQ (reference sequence). CDR3 sequence reads: CASRLQGLAKSGELFF. Written as DNA, the CDR3 is TGTGCCAGCAGACTACAGGGACTAGCGAAATCCGGGGAGCTGTTTTTT.

The V call is TRBV20-1, the J call TRBJ2-1, with a tentative D call TRBD1 (6 bases). The CDR3 length is 10 residues. The V end lost 5 bases, the J end lost 10 bases, and 9 bases lay between the germline ends. Germline lookup yields CDR1 DFQATT and CDR2 SNEGSKA (reference sequence). The CDR3 DNA follows: TGCAGTGCTCGACAGGTGGAGCAGTTCTTC. It codes for CSARQVEQFF.

On this clonotype itself: A junction end diverges from the germline sequence, so it may reflect a read error. This chain connects TRBV2 to TRBJ2-2; TRBD2 matches 12 bases. Germline CDR1 is SNHLY and CDR2 is FYNNEI. This CDR3 contains 19 residues. CDR3 coding DNA: TGTGCCAGCACCTATTCCCGACTAGCGGGGGATATCAACACCGGGGAGCTGTCTTTT. It specifies CASTYSRLAGDINTGELSF.

This clonotype was seen repeatedly, ten times or more. The chain combines TRBV5-1 with TRBJ1-1; 7 bases are shared with TRBD1. This CDR3 spans 15 amino acids. The germline V gene encodes CDR1 SGHRS and CDR2 YFSETQ. V dropped 4 bases and J dropped 5; count of bases not matched to a gene: 11. CDR3 nucleotide sequence: TGCGCCAGCAGCACCTGGACAGGCCATGGGACTGAAGCTTTCTTT. It codes for CASSTWTGHGTEAFF.

V is TRBV20-1 and J is TRBJ2-7; 10 bases match TRBD2. The germline V gene has CDR1 DFQATT and CDR2 SNEGSKA (reference sequence). There are 16 residues in the CDR3. With V trimmed by 6 bases and J by 3 bases, 14 bases remained unmatched. Here the CDR3 reads CSATRLAGGADYEQYF. CDR3 nucleotide sequence: TGCAGTGCCACCAGACTAGCGGGTGGGGCCGACTACGAGCAGTACTTC.

This clonotype was seen many times. Here the CDR3 reads CASSDGTTNEKLFF. Written as DNA, the CDR3 is TGCGCCAGCAGTGACGGAACAACTAATGAAAAACTGTTTTTT. J is TRBJ1-4 and V is TRBV5-1, with no clear D. The CDR3 spans 14 residues. V was pared by 5 bases and J by 0 bases, with 8 bases between. The germline V gene encodes CDR1 SGHRS and CDR2 YFSETQ.

This clonotype showed up many times. The chain is built from TRBV2 and TRBJ2-5; D not resolved. Trimming stripped 1 base from V and 4 bases from J, with 7 bases between. Germline CDR1 and CDR2: SNHLY and FYNNEI. The CDR3 has 13 amino acids. The CDR3 reads CASSEGVRETQYF. The CDR3 bases are TGTGCCAGCAGTGAAGGCGTCAGAGAGACCCAGTACTTC.

This clonotype was counted at least ten times. The chain couples TRBV15 to TRBJ1-5; D might be TRBD1 (6 bases). V lost 3 bases, J lost 3 bases, and 9 bases lay in between. Germline V CDR1 and CDR2: LNHNV, YYDKDF (reference sequence). The CDR3 runs to 14 residues. The CDR3 DNA reads as TGTGCCACCAGCAGGGACAGACTCAATCAGCCCCAGCATTTT. Translated: CATSRDRLNQPQHF.

The chain recombines TRBV6-5 with TRBJ1-2, with D perhaps matching TRBD1 (5 bases). The ends were cut back, 6 bases at V and 3 bases at J, with 20 bases in the middle. Looked up from germline, CDR1 is MNHEY and CDR2 is SVGAGI. There are 16 residues in the CDR3. The CDR3 region has the DNA TGTGCCAGCAGCCGAGGACCGACAGCCCCGGACTATGGCTACACCTTC. Translating gives CASSRGPTAPDYGYTF.

This clonotype was picked up a small number of times. The chain is built from TRBV3-1 and TRBJ1-2; a weak D match, TRBD1 (5 bases). From germline, CDR1 is LGHDT and CDR2 YNNKEL (reference sequence). The CDR3 length is 15 residues. The V end was cut by 1 base, the J end by 2 bases, with 11 bases between. In nucleotides, the CDR3 is TGTGCCAGCAGCCAAGGGCAGGGCGGGAACTATGGCTACACCTTC. Translation gives CASSQGQGGNYGYTF. Based on the CDR3 plus reference TRBV3-1 and TRBJ1-2, the full variable domain is DTAVSQTPKYLVTQMGNDKSIKCEQNLGHDTMYWYKQDSKKFLKIMFSYNNKELIINETVPNRFSPKSPDKAHLNLHINSLELGDSAVYFCASSQGQGGNYGYTFGSGTRLTVV.

This clonotype was counted at least ten times. The chain recombines TRBV7-8 with TRBJ1-6; the D gene is possibly TRBD1 (5 bases). V shed 2 bases and J shed 0 bases, with 14 bases lying between them. Germline V CDR1 and CDR2: SGHVS, FQNEAQ. There are 18 residues in the CDR3. The CDR3 reads CASSLKGLWGSYNSPLHF. The DNA for the CDR3 is TGTGCCAGCAGCTTAAAGGGACTCTGGGGCTCCTATAATTCACCCCTCCACTTT.

V usage is TRBV15 and J usage is TRBJ1-5, with no clear D. Per the germline V gene, CDR1 is LNHNV and CDR2 is YYDKDF (reference sequence). V was trimmed by 4 bases and J by 4 bases, leaving 8 bases between them. This CDR3 comprises 13 residues. The CDR3 reads CATSTSRNQPQHF. The CDR3 nucleotides read TGTGCCACCAGCACTTCCAGGAATCAGCCCCAGCATTTT. Based on the CDR3 plus reference TRBV15 and TRBJ1-5, the full variable domain is DAMVIQNPRYQVTQFGKPVTLSCSQTLNHNVMYWYQQKSSQAPKLLFHYYDKDFNNEADTPDNFQSRRPNTSFCFLDIRSPGLGDTAMYLCATSTSRNQPQHFGDGTRLSIL.

This clonotype showed up many times. The chain has TRBV10-3 and TRBJ1-2, with TRBD1 as a possible D gene (6 bases). This CDR3 comprises 14 residues. Trimming cost V 2 bases and J 6 bases, with 13 bases left between them. Per the germline V gene, CDR1 is ENHRY and CDR2 is SYGVKD. CDR3 sequence reads: CAISEGTGNDGYTF. CDR3 sequence (DNA): TGTGCCATCAGTGAGGGAACAGGGAATGATGGCTACACCTTC.

This clonotype was recorded a few times. This chain connects TRBV2 to TRBJ2-7; the D gene is possibly TRBD1 (5 bases). CDR1 SNHLY and CDR2 FYNNEI come from the germline V gene. The CDR3 is 13 residues long. V was pared by 4 bases and J by 2 bases, with 9 bases between. Written as DNA, the CDR3 is TGTGCCAGCAGTGGACAGATGACCTACGAGCAGTACTTC. This encodes CASSGQMTYEQYF. The full variable domain, with the rest looked up from reference TRBV2 and TRBJ2-7, is EPEVTQTPSHQVTQMGQEVILRCVPISNHLYFYWYRQILGQKVEFLVSFYNNEISEKSEIFDDQFSVERPDGSNFTLKIRSTKLEDSAMYFCASSGQMTYEQYFGPGTRLTVT.

In its sample, this clonotype was seen many times. The CDR3 loop reads CAISEGHSGETQYF. CDR3 coding DNA: TGTGCCATCAGTGAAGGGCATTCAGGGGAGACCCAGTACTTC. The chain couples TRBV10-3 to TRBJ2-5; D perhaps matches TRBD1 (5 bases). In germline, CDR1 is ENHRY, CDR2 SYGVKD. The CDR3 length is 14 residues. Trimming took off 3 bases at V and 5 bases at J, with 13 bases between the two ends.

This clonotype was seen just once. The CDR3 DNA is TGTGCCAGCAGTGATCGAGCGGGCCGAAATGAAAAACTGTTTTTT. As protein: CASSDRAGRNEKLFF. The V and J genes are TRBV2 and TRBJ1-4; D remains ambiguous. V lost 3 bases to trimming and J lost 5 bases, with 13 bases between them. Germline V gene data show CDR1 as SNHLY and CDR2 as FYNNEI. The CDR3 has 15 residues.

CDR3 loop: CASSQKAGTGSSYEQYF. Here the CDR3 DNA reads TGCGCCAGCAGCCAGAAGGCTGGCACAGGGAGCTCCTACGAGCAGTACTTC. The chain couples TRBV4-1 to TRBJ2-7; maybe TRBD1 (6 bases). The length of the CDR3 is 17 residues. CDR1 is MGHRA and CDR2 is YSYEKL in the germline V gene. The germline V and J ends were trimmed by 3 bases and 0 bases, with 18 bases remaining between them.

This clonotype has a handful of counts. V usage is TRBV3-1 and J usage is TRBJ1-5; D gene ambiguous. The V and J ends lost 3 bases and 6 bases respectively, with 6 bases between them. There are 12 residues in the CDR3. Germline lookup yields CDR1 LGHDT and CDR2 YNNKEL (reference sequence). The CDR3 DNA reads TGTGCCAGCAGCCAGTTGGGTCAGCCCCAGCATTTT. It yields the protein CASSQLGQPQHF.

Ten or more counts support this clonotype. The rearrangement links TRBV20-1 to TRBJ1-2; D may be TRBD1 (6 bases). The CDR3 has 13 residues. Germline V lookup: CDR1 DFQATT, CDR2 SNEGSKA (reference sequence). V was shortened by 4 bases and J by 5 bases, with 14 bases between the two germline ends. The chain's CDR3 is CSAIAQGGYGYTF. In DNA form, the CDR3 reads TGCAGTGCTATAGCACAGGGAGGGTATGGCTACACCTTC.

This clonotype was observed many times. This chain links TRBV25-1 with TRBJ1-5; no reliable D call. This CDR3 comprises 14 residues. Germline lookup yields CDR1 MGHDK and CDR2 SYGVNS. Trimming removed 3 bases at V and 6 bases at J, with 12 bases between. The CDR3 region has the DNA TGTGCCAGCAGTGACCGACCAGTCGGTCAGCCCCAGCATTTT. Protein sequence: CASSDRPVGQPQHF.

This clonotype was found many times. The chain couples TRBV5-6 to TRBJ1-1, with D maybe TRBD1 (6 bases). Trimming pared 6 bases from V and 1 base from J, leaving 13 bases between. The CDR3 is 14 residues long. Germline values: CDR1 SGHDT, CDR2 YYEEEE. The CDR3 DNA reads TGTGCCAGCAACGCCGGGACACCGAACACTGAAGCTTTCTTT. Translated: CASNAGTPNTEAFF.

The genes are TRBV29-1 and TRBJ2-7; TRBD1 might be the D (6 bases). The CDR3 is 12 residues long. The germline V gene encodes CDR1 SQVTM and CDR2 ANQGSEA. V was shortened by 5 bases and J by 7 bases, with 15 bases between the two germline ends. The CDR3 DNA reads TGCAGCGTTAGACAGGTCCCGGGAGAGCAGTACTTC. This gives the protein CSVRQVPGEQYF.